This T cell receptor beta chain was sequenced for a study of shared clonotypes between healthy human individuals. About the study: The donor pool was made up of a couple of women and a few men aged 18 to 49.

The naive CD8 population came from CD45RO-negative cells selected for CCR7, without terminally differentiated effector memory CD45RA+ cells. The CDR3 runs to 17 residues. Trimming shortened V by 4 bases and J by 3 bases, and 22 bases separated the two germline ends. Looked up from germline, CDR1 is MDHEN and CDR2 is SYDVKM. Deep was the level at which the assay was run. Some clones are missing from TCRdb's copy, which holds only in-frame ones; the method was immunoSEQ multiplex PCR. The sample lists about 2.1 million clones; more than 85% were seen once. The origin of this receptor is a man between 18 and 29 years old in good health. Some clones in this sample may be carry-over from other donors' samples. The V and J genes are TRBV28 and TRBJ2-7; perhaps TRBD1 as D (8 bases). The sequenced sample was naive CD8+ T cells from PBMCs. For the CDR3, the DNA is TGTGCCAGCAGTTCCCTCCCTCGGACAGGGAGGGTCTACGAGCAGTACTTC. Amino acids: CASSSLPRTGRVYEQYF.